This T cell receptor beta chain was documented in a study of OX40 agonist ivuxolimab in advanced cancers. Germline loops: CDR1 SGDLS, CDR2 YYNGEE. Trimming removed 3 bases from V and 2 bases from J; junction bases left unmatched: 20. The CDR3 consists of 20 residues. TCRdb's copy holds only in-frame clones and misses some; the assay was immunoSEQ multiplex PCR. The sample includes about 36,000 clones, 70% to 85% of them seen just once. Comments on this clone: Its antigen is not identified.

Findings and limits, study-wide: Among the lowest peripheral clonal expansion occurred in 0.1-3.0 mg/kg partial responders. Clonal expansion from baseline to week 6 occurred in both CD4+ and CD8+ T cells. Fewer expanded clones were found on average in CD4+ than in CD8+ T cells.

This clonotype originated in an adult with an advanced solid tumor such as melanoma, head and neck, liver or kidney cancer. Here the sequenced sample was CD4+ or CD8+ T cells sorted from blood, taken in a trial of the OX40 agonist ivuxolimab. The chain carries TRBV9 and TRBJ2-3, with 8 bases aligning to TRBD1. CDR3 nucleotides: TGTGCCAGCAGCGCCTCCTTGGGGGGACGAGGCAGGGGGCTCACAGATACGCAGTATTTT. This encodes CASSASLGGRGRGLTDTQYF.